These 9 T cell receptor beta chains originate from one sample sequenced in a study of blood T cell repertoires in COVID-19. The assay was immunoSEQ multiplex PCR, and TCRdb's table has in-frame clones only and misses some. This table has 390,000 or so clones, 85% to 90% appearing once. Sequenced: peripheral blood. The receptors were gathered from a young man with active or convalescent COVID-19.

V gene TRBV19 combines with J gene TRBJ2-3; weak D call: TRBD2 (5 bases). Trimming left V 5 bases short and J 3 bases short, with 15 bases between. Per the germline V gene, CDR1 is LNHDA and CDR2 is SQIVND (reference sequence). The CDR3 contains 15 residues. CDR3 coding DNA: TGTGCCAGTAGTTTTCAGGAGGATTGGACAGATACGCAGTATTTT. The encoded protein is CASSFQEDWTDTQYF.

The J gene is TRBJ2-7, the V gene TRBV4-1; 9 positions agree with TRBD1. V was pared by 6 bases and J by 7 bases, with 7 bases of the junction left unmatched. The CDR3 length is 13 residues. The germline gives CDR1 MGHRA, CDR2 YSYEKL. Here the CDR3 DNA reads TGCGCCAGCAGTCCACAGGGGGCCGATGAGCAGTACTTC. It encodes CASSPQGADEQYF.

The chain carries TRBV24-1 and TRBJ1-5; D remains ambiguous. Germline V lookup: CDR1 KGHDR, CDR2 SFDVKD. Trimming removed 4 bases at V and 5 bases at J, with 11 bases between. This CDR3 spans 14 amino acids. CDR3 in amino acids: CATSEFRGDQPQHF. CDR3 coding DNA: TGTGCCACCAGTGAATTCCGCGGAGATCAGCCCCAGCATTTT.

This clone appeared a few times. This chain joins TRBV28 and TRBJ1-1; TRBD1 might be the D (6 bases). V was shortened by 5 bases and J by 4 bases, with 11 bases between the two germline ends. Germline V gives CDR1 MDHEN, CDR2 SYDVKM. The CDR3 covers 13 residues. The CDR3 region is CASSTGLATEAFF. The CDR3 DNA follows: TGTGCCAGCAGTACAGGGCTGGCCACTGAAGCTTTCTTT. The whole variable domain, remainder taken from reference TRBV28 and TRBJ1-1, is DVKVTQSSRYLVKRTGEKVFLECVQDMDHENMFWYRQDPGLGLRLIYFSYDVKMKEKGDIPEGYSVSREKKERFSLILESASTNQTSMYLCASSTGLATEAFFGQGTRLTVV.

This clone has a single count. The chain couples TRBV4-3 to TRBJ1-5; 7 bases line up with TRBD1. J gave up 9 bases and V 0 bases, and 11 bases lay outside the gene matches. From germline, CDR1 is LGHNA and CDR2 YSLEER. The CDR3 is 16 amino acids. Here the CDR3 reads CASSQDPPGRGLPQHF. CDR3 sequence (DNA): TGCGCCAGCAGCCAAGACCCCCCCGGCAGGGGGTTGCCCCAGCATTTT.

The chain uses TRBV28 and TRBJ1-5; 7 nucleotides align to TRBD1. This CDR3 has 15 residues. CDR1 and CDR2 from the germline V gene are MDHEN and SYDVKM. V lost 6 bases, J lost 3 bases, and 8 bases stayed unmatched. CDR3 bases: TGTGCCAGCAGCCCCCGACAGGGAATCAATCAGCCCCAGCATTTT. It specifies CASSPRQGINQPQHF.

This chain connects TRBV12-3 or TRBV12-4 to TRBJ1-5; D unclear. The germline V and J ends were trimmed by 5 bases and 6 bases, with 11 bases remaining between them. The CDR3 extends over 13 amino acids. CDR3 sequence reads: CASSPGWAQPQHF. As DNA, the CDR3 is TGTGCCAGCAGTCCGGGGTGGGCTCAGCCCCAGCATTTT.

The chain has TRBV28 and TRBJ2-7, with 14 positions matching TRBD2. The CDR3 is made up of 15 amino acids. J gave up 4 bases and V 7 bases, and 6 bases lay outside the gene matches. CDR1 MDHEN and CDR2 SYDVKM come from the germline V gene. CDR3: CASTPGTSGSYEQYF. The CDR3 DNA follows: TGTGCCAGCACCCCAGGGACTAGCGGGAGTTACGAGCAGTACTTC.

The rearrangement uses TRBV29-1 and TRBJ2-1; 8 bases fit TRBD2. Germline CDR1 is SQVTM and CDR2 is ANQGSEA. V lost 7 bases to trimming and J lost 3 bases; unmatched junction nucleotides: 5. CDR3 length: 13 residues. CDR3 nucleotides: TGCAGCGCAGAGCGGGAGTACTACAATGAGCAGTTCTTC. This codes for CSAEREYYNEQFF.